The TCR beta chain described here comes from a study of T cell changes during pregnancy in multiple sclerosis. Assay: immunoSEQ multiplex PCR; the TCRdb copy retains only in-frame clones and omits some. The data show around 60,000 clones, about 90% seen once. The ends lost 4 bases at V and 6 bases at J; junction bases unmatched: 4. The CDR3 is 14 amino acids. The germline gives CDR1 SGDLS, CDR2 YYNGEE. The clonotype was recovered from a female donor in good health, enrolled as a control in a pregnancy study. The chain joins TRBV9 to TRBJ1-4; 9 nucleotides line up with TRBD1. Sequencing was performed on peripheral blood, taken in the third trimester of pregnancy. CDR3 nucleotides: TGTGCCAGCAGCACGGGGGACAGGGATGAAAAACTGTTTTTT. Its translation is CASSTGDRDEKLFF.